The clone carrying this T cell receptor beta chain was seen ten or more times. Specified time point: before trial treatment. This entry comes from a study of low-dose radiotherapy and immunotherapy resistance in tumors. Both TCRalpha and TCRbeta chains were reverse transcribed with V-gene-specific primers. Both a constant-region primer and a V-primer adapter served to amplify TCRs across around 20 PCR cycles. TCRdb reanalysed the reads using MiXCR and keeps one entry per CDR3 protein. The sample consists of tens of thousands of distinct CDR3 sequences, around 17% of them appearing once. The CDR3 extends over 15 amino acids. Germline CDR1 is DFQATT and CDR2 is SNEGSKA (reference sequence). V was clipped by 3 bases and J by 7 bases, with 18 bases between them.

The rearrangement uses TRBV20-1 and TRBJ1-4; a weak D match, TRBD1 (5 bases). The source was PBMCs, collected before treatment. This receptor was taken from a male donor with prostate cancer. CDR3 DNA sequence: TGCAGTGCTAGGCCCTTGGGACTAGATAGTGAAAAACTGTTTTTT. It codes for CSARPLGLDSEKLFF.